The present entry profiles one TCR beta chain with its context. It lacks a known antigen. Within one base of it there is no much larger clone, and no base qualities were kept. The library was built by means of PCR. TCRdb records Illumina HiSeq 2500 as the sequencer. TCR library preparation used molecular barcoding, with unique molecular identifiers applied to normalize quantification of the TCRbeta repertoire. The public reads were reanalyzed by TCRdb: fastp trimming at Q25, MiXCR alignment, in-frame beta chains only. Rows matching on CDR3 protein sequence are summarized as one entry with the most common DNA and genes. The sample contains 540,000 or so distinct CDR3 sequences, 23% of them found a single time. The top ten clones comprise roughly 13% of the sample. The germline V gene specifies WSHSY as CDR1 and SAAADI as CDR2. The CDR3, cysteine through phenylalanine, is 14 amino acids long. Of all the DNA, just the CDR3 is kept, 42 bases in frame from base 1. Relative to germline, V is 2 bases shorter and J is 2 bases shorter, with 9 bases between their ends.

This sample's treatment or condition label indicates: allogeneic hematopoietic cell transplantation with graft depleted of TCRalphabeta T cells and CD19 B cells. The transplant recipients were children given TCRalphabeta/CD19-depleted allogeneic hematopoietic cell grafts. This sample was included in a study of T-cell reconstitution after alpha-beta-depleted transplantation in children (dated by TCRdb to the mid-2010s). As for the study more broadly: The study quantitatively tracked T-cell immune reconstitution after TCRalphabeta/CD19-depleted allogeneic hematopoietic cell transplantation in children using TCR repertoire profiling. General conclusions and limits of the study: In some patients, high TCRbeta diversity at day 60 was attributed to recipient T cells and intrathymic progenitors that had survived conditioning. The frequencies of hyperexpanded clones fell over the following months, and after one year, T-cell counts and TCRbeta diversity were mostly attributed to newly produced T cells. Apparently early alphabetaT-cell count recovery about two months after transplant reportedly relied on only several hundred rapidly expanded clones derived from non-depleted graft cells.

Material: PBMCs, mostly from graft donor cells, obtained 360 days after TCRalphabeta/CD19-depleted stem cell transplant. The sequence was collected from a boy less than two years old who had a stem cell transplant for acute myeloid leukemia, so the T cells may come from the graft donor. The chain links TRBV10-2 with TRBJ1-2, with no confident D gene call. The CDR3 here reads CASSERVLNYGYTF. The DNA reads TGCGCCAGCAGTGAGAGGGTTCTCAACTATGGCTACACCTTC.